This T cell receptor beta chain stems from a study of cytomegalovirus exposure and HLA in healthy donors. The ends lost 7 bases at V and 4 bases at J; junction bases unmatched: 9. The CDR3 contains 14 residues. Germline assignment: CDR1 MNHEY and CDR2 SVGAGI. With 60 Vbeta and 13 Jbeta primers, the PCR was carried out. Sequencing used immunoSEQ multiplex PCR; TCRdb keeps in-frame clones, though not all of them. The sample has tens of thousands of clones; the top ten hold 10% to 15%. The sample was PBMCs. The clonotype comes from a woman aged 55-70 years in good health and CMV-seropositive. The rearrangement links TRBV6-5 to TRBJ1-2; TRBD1 agrees at 7 bases. The CDR3 DNA reads TGTGCCAGCACCTCTGGGGACAGTTTCTATGGCTACACCTTC. This translates into CASTSGDSFYGYTF.